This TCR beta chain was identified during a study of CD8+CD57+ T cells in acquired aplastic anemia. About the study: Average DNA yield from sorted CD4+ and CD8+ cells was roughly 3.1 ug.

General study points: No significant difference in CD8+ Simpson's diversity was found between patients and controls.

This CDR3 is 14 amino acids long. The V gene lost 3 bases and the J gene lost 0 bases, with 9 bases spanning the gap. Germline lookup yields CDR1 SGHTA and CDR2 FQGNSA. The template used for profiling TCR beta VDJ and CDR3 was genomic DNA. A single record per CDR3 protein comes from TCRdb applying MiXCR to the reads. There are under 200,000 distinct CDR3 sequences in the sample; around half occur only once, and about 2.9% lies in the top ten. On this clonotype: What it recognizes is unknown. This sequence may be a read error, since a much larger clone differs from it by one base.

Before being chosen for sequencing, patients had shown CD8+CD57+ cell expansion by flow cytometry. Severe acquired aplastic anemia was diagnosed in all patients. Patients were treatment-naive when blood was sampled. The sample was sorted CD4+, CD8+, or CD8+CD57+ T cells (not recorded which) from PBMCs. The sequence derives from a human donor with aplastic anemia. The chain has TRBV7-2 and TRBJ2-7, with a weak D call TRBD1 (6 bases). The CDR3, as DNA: TGTGCCAGCAGCTTGCAAGGGGGCTCCTACGAGCAGTACGTC. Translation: CASSLQGGSYEQYV.